In its sample, the clone carrying this T cell receptor beta chain was seen a few times. What it binds is not known. The data stem from a study of post-analysis software for immune sequencing data. Study-wide findings and caveats: Samples from one preparation batch, clustered by F measure, grouped strongly together. Comparison with controls showed significantly lower normalized Chao1 diversity in multiple sclerosis patients. There were a handful of TRBV segments more frequent in patients than controls, and TRBV5-6, TRBV5-1 and TRBV20-1 were among them.

Prepared libraries of TCR beta cDNA carried unique molecular identifiers. One entry per CDR3 protein results from TCRdb running MiXCR on the PCR reads. The sample has 450,000 to 700,000 distinct CDR3 sequences, around 40% seen once. This CDR3 spans 15 amino acids. Germline CDR1 is LNHNV and CDR2 is YYDKDF (reference sequence). V was shortened by 3 bases and J by 1 base, with 11 bases between the two germline ends. V usage is TRBV15 and J usage is TRBJ2-3; possibly TRBD2 for D (6 bases). The clonotype was recovered from a girl aged 10 to 17 with multiple sclerosis. The material sequenced was blood. CDR3 amino acids: CATSRGLTGTDTQYF. CDR3 nucleotides: TGTGCCACCAGCAGGGGACTGACAGGCACAGATACGCAGTATTTT.